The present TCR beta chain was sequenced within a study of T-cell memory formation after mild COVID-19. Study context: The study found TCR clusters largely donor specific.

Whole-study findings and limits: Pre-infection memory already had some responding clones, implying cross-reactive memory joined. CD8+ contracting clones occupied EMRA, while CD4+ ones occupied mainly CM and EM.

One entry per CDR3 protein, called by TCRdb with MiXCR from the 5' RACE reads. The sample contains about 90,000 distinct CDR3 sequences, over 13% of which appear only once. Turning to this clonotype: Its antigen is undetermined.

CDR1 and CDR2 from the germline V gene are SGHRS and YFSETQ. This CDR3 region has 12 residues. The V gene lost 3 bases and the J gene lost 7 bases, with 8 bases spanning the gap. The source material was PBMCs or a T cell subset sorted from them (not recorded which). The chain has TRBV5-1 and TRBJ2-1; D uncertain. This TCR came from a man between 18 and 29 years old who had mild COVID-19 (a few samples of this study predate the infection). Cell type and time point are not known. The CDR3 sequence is CASSYSFNEQFF. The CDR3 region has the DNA TGCGCCAGCAGCTATAGCTTTAATGAGCAGTTCTTC.